A single sample gave rise to the 22 T cell receptor beta chains below, sequenced in a study of T cell responses to AZD1222 COVID-19 vaccine. Sequenced by immunoSEQ multiplex PCR; TCRdb stores in-frame clones only, minus some. The table includes 130,000 or so clones, 92% detected once. The sample in question was peripheral blood, obtained on day 0 of AZD1222 vaccination. The receptors were sampled from an adult in good health.

J is TRBJ2-3 and V is TRBV13, with D possibly matching TRBD2 (6 bases). This CDR3 comprises 15 residues. V gave up 3 bases and J gave up 1 base, with 11 bases separating them. The germline CDR1 and CDR2 sequences are PRHDT and FYEKMQ (reference sequence). DNA of the CDR3: TGTGCCAGCAGCTTCCGGGTAGCGGGCACAGATACGCAGTATTTT. Encoded protein: CASSFRVAGTDTQYF.

This sequence joins TRBV2 and TRBJ2-1, with D possibly TRBD2 on 5 matching bases. The length of the CDR3 is 14 residues. Trimming took 4 bases from V and 9 from J, leaving 16 bases between them. The germline CDR1 and CDR2 sequences are SNHLY and FYNNEI. The CDR3 here is CASSGVFEGSEQFF. The CDR3 DNA follows: TGTGCCAGCAGTGGCGTTTTTGAAGGGAGTGAGCAGTTCTTC.

This clone was observed once. This chain uses TRBV6-6 with TRBJ1-2; D gene unclear. Trimming pared 2 bases from V and 4 bases from J, leaving 5 bases between. The CDR3 sequence is 12 residues long. Germline CDR1 is MNHNY and CDR2 is SVGAGI (reference sequence). CDR3 in amino acids: CASSYELYGYTF. The CDR3 DNA reads as TGTGCCAGCAGTTACGAGCTCTATGGCTACACCTTC.

The chain has TRBV27 and TRBJ2-4, with D tentatively TRBD2 (6 bases). Germline CDR1 is MNHEY and CDR2 is SMNVEV (reference sequence). The length of the CDR3 is 14 residues. V lost 8 bases to trimming and J lost 6 bases, with 17 bases between them. This CDR3 is CASRAGWPGNIQYF. CDR3 DNA sequence: TGTGCCAGCCGGGCGGGGTGGCCTGGAAACATTCAGTACTTC.

The chain joins TRBV20-1 to TRBJ2-5; no definite D call. The CDR3 length is 11 residues. The V gene lost 1 base and the J gene lost 5 bases, with 5 bases spanning the gap. Germline V gene lookup returns CDR1 DFQATT and CDR2 SNEGSKA (reference sequence). CDR3 protein: CSARAGETQYF. The CDR3 bases are TGCAGTGCTAGAGCAGGCGAGACCCAGTACTTC.

This sequence joins TRBV6-4 and TRBJ2-2; 7 nucleotides agree with TRBD1. Germline V CDR1 and CDR2: MRHNA, SNTAGT. There are 14 residues in the CDR3. With 5 bases clipped from V and 6 bases from J, the junction kept 6 bases outside the gene matches. The CDR3 loop reads CASSSDRVAGELFF. CDR3 sequence (DNA): TGTGCCAGCAGTTCCGACAGGGTTGCCGGGGAGCTGTTTTTT.

The chain has TRBV6-5 and TRBJ2-7, with D possibly matching TRBD2 (6 bases). The CDR3 is made up of 14 amino acids. CDR1 and CDR2 from the germline V gene are MNHEY and SVGAGI. V was trimmed by 2 bases and J by 5 bases, leaving 13 bases between them. The CDR3 loop is CASSYPGRIDEQYF. CDR3 coding DNA: TGTGCCAGCAGTTACCCGGGGAGGATCGACGAGCAGTACTTC.

V and J are TRBV7-9 and TRBJ1-1; a weak D match, TRBD1 (5 bases). V was trimmed by 5 bases and J by 4 bases, leaving 17 bases between them. The CDR3 sequence is 15 residues long. Germline-derived CDR1 and CDR2 are SEHNR and FQNEAQ (reference sequence). The CDR3 sequence: CASSHNTGRGTEAFF. The CDR3, as DNA: TGTGCCAGCAGCCATAATACAGGTCGCGGCACTGAAGCTTTCTTT.

With regard to this clone: A junction boundary mismatches the germline segment, possibly from a read error. V gene TRBV7-3 combines with J gene TRBJ2-2, with 9 bases matching TRBD2. The CDR3 totals 12 residues. The germline gives CDR1 SGHTA, CDR2 FQGTGA. CDR3: CATSGYTRELFF. In nucleotides, the CDR3 is TGTGCTACTAGCGGGTACACCAGGGAGCTGTTTTTT.

The rearrangement uses TRBV2 and TRBJ1-2, with TRBD1 matching 7 bases. CDR1 and CDR2 from the germline V gene are SNHLY and FYNNEI. This CDR3 has 17 amino acids. V trimming: 7 bases; J trimming: 4 bases; junction bases outside the gene matches: 18. CDR3: CASMLRGPGQTFYGYTF. CDR3 in DNA: TGTGCCAGCATGTTAAGGGGCCCGGGACAGACGTTCTATGGCTACACCTTC.

This clone was observed once. The chain has TRBV5-1 and TRBJ1-4; D is uncertain. Trimming removed 0 bases from V and 4 bases from J, with 10 bases in between. The germline V gene encodes CDR1 SGHRS and CDR2 YFSETQ. The CDR3 is made up of 15 amino acids. Written as DNA, the CDR3 is TGCGCCAGCAGCTTGGCGCCGGGCAGTAATGAAAAACTGTTTTTT. It is translated as CASSLAPGSNEKLFF.

The rearrangement joins TRBV2 to TRBJ2-1; D unclear. In germline, CDR1 is SNHLY, CDR2 FYNNEI. The ends were cut back, 6 bases at V and 1 base at J, with 7 bases in the middle. CDR3 size: 13 residues. The CDR3 protein is CASRESSYNEQFF. As DNA, the CDR3 is TGTGCCAGCAGGGAAAGTTCCTACAATGAGCAGTTCTTC. Supplemented by reference TRBV2 and TRBJ2-1, the full variable domain reads EPEVTQTPSHQVTQMGQEVILRCVPISNHLYFYWYRQILGQKVEFLVSFYNNEISEKSEIFDDQFSVERPDGSNFTLKIRSTKLEDSAMYFCASRESSYNEQFFGPGTRLTVL.

The chain joins TRBV5-1 to TRBJ2-6, with TRBD1 identical over 9 bases. Trimming took 7 bases from V and 1 from J; bases not matched to a gene: 6. There are 16 residues in the CDR3. Germline CDR1 and CDR2: SGHRS and YFSETQ. The CDR3 region is CASQRQGGSGANVLTF. Written as DNA, the CDR3 is TGCGCCAGCCAGAGACAGGGGGGATCTGGGGCCAACGTCCTGACTTTC. Full variable domain (rest looked up from reference TRBV5-1 and TRBJ2-6): KAGVTQTPRYLIKTRGQQVTLSCSPISGHRSVSWYQQTPGQGLQFLFEYFSETQRNKGNFPGRFSGRQFSNSRSEMNVSTLELGDSALYLCASQRQGGSGANVLTFGAGSRLTVL.

The chain uses TRBV11-1 and TRBJ2-7; 7 positions agree with TRBD2. There are 15 residues in the CDR3. Unmatched junction bases numbered 11, after V lost 5 bases and J lost 4 bases. From germline, CDR1 is SGHAT and CDR2 FQDESV (reference sequence). CDR3 sequence: CASSNFLADEYEQYF. The DNA of the CDR3 is TGTGCCAGCAGCAATTTCCTAGCGGACGAATACGAGCAGTACTTC.

This clone was seen a single time. The V and J genes are TRBV30 and TRBJ1-4, with D hard to call. This CDR3 spans 16 amino acids. V was pared by 0 bases and J by 0 bases, with 11 bases between. Germline assignment: CDR1 GTSNPN and CDR2 SVGIG (reference sequence). CDR3 residues: CAWSVGRVSTNEKLFF. CDR3 sequence (DNA): TGTGCCTGGAGTGTAGGCCGAGTATCAACTAATGAAAAACTGTTTTTT.

The chain joins TRBV15 to TRBJ1-1; 7 bases agree with TRBD1. Germline V gene data show CDR1 as LNHNV and CDR2 as YYDKDF (reference sequence). J was trimmed by 4 bases and V by 2 bases; bases with no gene match: 4. CDR3 size: 14 residues. The CDR3 loop is CATSRRQGFTEAFF. As DNA, the CDR3 is TGTGCCACCAGCAGAAGACAGGGATTCACTGAAGCTTTCTTT.

The chain recombines TRBV6-5 with TRBJ1-2; no clear D gene. V lost 1 base, J lost 4 bases, and 10 bases lay in between. CDR3 size: 14 residues. CDR1 is MNHEY, CDR2 SVGAGI, per germline. DNA of the CDR3: TGTGCCAGCAGTTACTATAGTCCCTCCTATGGCTACACCTTC. The encoded protein is CASSYYSPSYGYTF.

The V and J genes are TRBV11-2 and TRBJ1-2, with D maybe TRBD1 (6 bases). This CDR3 is 13 amino acids long. With 2 bases removed from V and 10 bases from J, the gap between germline ends came to 14 bases. Germline V CDR1 and CDR2: SGHAT, FQNNGV. In DNA form, the CDR3 reads TGTGCCAGCAGCTTAAGACAGGCCCTAGACTACACCTTC. It specifies CASSLRQALDYTF.

The CDR3 spells CASSESSYNEQFF. The CDR3 DNA reads TGTGCCAGCAGTGAAAGCAGCTACAATGAGCAGTTCTTC. The V call is TRBV2, the J call TRBJ2-1; D not resolved. The germline gives CDR1 SNHLY, CDR2 FYNNEI. The V and J ends lost 2 bases and 3 bases respectively, with 5 bases between them. This CDR3 contains 13 residues.

This clone was found once. The chain employs TRBV5-4 and TRBJ1-1; 10 bases align to TRBD1. J lost 4 bases, V lost 7 bases, and 4 bases had no gene match. The CDR3 runs to 13 residues. Germline loops: CDR1 SGHNT, CDR2 YYREEE (reference sequence). The CDR3 sequence: CASATGGSTEAFF. For the CDR3, the DNA is TGTGCCAGCGCGACAGGGGGCAGCACTGAAGCTTTCTTT. Complete variable domain (other parts from reference TRBV5-4 and TRBJ1-1): ETGVTQSPTHLIKTRGQQVTLRCSSQSGHNTVSWYQQALGQGPQFIFQYYREEENGRGNFPPRFSGLQFPNYSSELNVNALELDDSALYLCASATGGSTEAFFGQGTRLTVV.

The chain is built from TRBV28 and TRBJ2-2, with TRBD1 matching 9 bases. Trimming took 7 bases from V and 2 from J; bases not matched to a gene: 11. Germline CDR1 and CDR2: MDHEN and SYDVKM. The CDR3 extends over 17 amino acids. In nucleotides, the CDR3 is TGTGCCAGCACTACACCCGGACAGGGGCCTAACACCGGGGAGCTGTTTTTT. It yields the protein CASTTPGQGPNTGELFF.

This chain connects TRBV27 to TRBJ1-2; D remains ambiguous. The germline gives CDR1 MNHEY, CDR2 SMNVEV (reference sequence). The CDR3 runs 13 residues. V gave up 3 bases and J gave up 2 bases, with 7 bases separating them. This CDR3 is CASSLWKNYGYTF. The CDR3 DNA follows: TGTGCCAGCAGTTTGTGGAAAAACTATGGCTACACCTTC.